One TCR beta chain is described in this entry. Its antigen is still unknown. The sample is drawn from a study of PD-L1 blockade in urothelial cancer. Study summary: Blood analysis occurred 3 weeks (second dose) and 6 weeks after treatment start.

Trimming took 3 bases from V and 6 from J, leaving 16 bases between them. The CDR3 has 15 amino acids. From germline, CDR1 is SGDLS and CDR2 YYNGEE. Only in-frame clones appear in the TCRdb table, and some are missing; sequencing was by immunoSEQ multiplex PCR. The sample lists about 52,000 clones, 70% to 80% occurring once. Study-wide points: Where pretreatment blood TCR clonality fell below the median, better survival was predicted.

The chain recombines TRBV9 with TRBJ2-1; D might be TRBD2 (6 bases). This TCR came from a man between 65 and 85 years old with urothelial cancer. The input for sequencing was PBMCs, taken around atezolizumab (anti-PD-L1) treatment. Written as DNA, the CDR3 is TGTGCCAGCAGCGAGACCCTGGTGGGGGGCAATGAGCAGTTCTTC. Amino acids: CASSETLVGGNEQFF.